This paragraph covers one T cell receptor beta chain sequence. CDR3 length: 13 amino acids. Germline V gene sequence: CDR1 SGDLS, CDR2 YYNGEE. The V gene lost 5 bases and the J gene lost 5 bases, with 11 bases spanning the gap. With 60 Vbeta and 13 Jbeta primers, the PCR was carried out. Profiled with immunoSEQ multiplex PCR; TCRdb holds only in-frame clones, not every one. Among 150,000 to 200,000 clones listed, about 87% were seen once. This record belongs to a study of cytomegalovirus exposure and HLA in healthy donors. This receptor was obtained from a woman under 30 in good health and CMV-seronegative. What was sequenced was PBMCs. The rearrangement uses TRBV9 and TRBJ2-1; perhaps TRBD1 as D (6 bases). Here the CDR3 DNA reads TGTGCCAGCAGAGGGGACATCGACAATGAGCAGTTCTTC. Translated: CASRGDIDNEQFF.